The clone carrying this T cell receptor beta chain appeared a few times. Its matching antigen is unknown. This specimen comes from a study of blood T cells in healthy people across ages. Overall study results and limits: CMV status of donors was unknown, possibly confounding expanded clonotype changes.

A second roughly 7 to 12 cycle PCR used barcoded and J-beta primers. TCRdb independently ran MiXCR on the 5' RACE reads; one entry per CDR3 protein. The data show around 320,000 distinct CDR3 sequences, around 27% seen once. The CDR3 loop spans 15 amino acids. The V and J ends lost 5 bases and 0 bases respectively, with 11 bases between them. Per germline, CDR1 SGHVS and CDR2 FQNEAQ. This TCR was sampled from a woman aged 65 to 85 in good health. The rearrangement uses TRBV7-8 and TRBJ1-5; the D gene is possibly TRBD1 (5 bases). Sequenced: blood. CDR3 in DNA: TGTGCCAGCAGCGTCAGACAGAATAGCAATCAGCCCCAGCATTTT. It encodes CASSVRQNSNQPQHF. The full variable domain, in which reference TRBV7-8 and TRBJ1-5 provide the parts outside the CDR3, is GAGVSQSPRYKVAKRGQDVALRCDPISGHVSLFWYQQALGQGPEFLTYFQNEAQLDKSGLPSDRFFAERPEGSVSTLKIQRTQQEDSAVYLCASSVRQNSNQPQHFGDGTRLSIL.